This TCR beta chain derives from a study of metastatic and nonmetastatic thyroid tumors. Across the whole study: Repertoires were compared across blood and tumor or nodule tissue from malignant and benign thyroid patients.

Thyroid surgery was performed in patients who had received no treatment beforehand. TCRdb re-called clones from the PCR reads using MiXCR. The table lists about 30,000 clones, around 4% of them singletons. V was cut by 8 bases and J by 6 bases, with 13 bases left in between. This CDR3 is 12 amino acids long. The germline V gene has CDR1 MNHEY and CDR2 SVGEGT. Sequenced: blood. The clonotype was recovered from a female donor with papillary thyroid cancer or a benign thyroid nodule (not recorded which). Some clones in this sample may be carry-over from other donors' samples. This chain connects TRBV6-2 or TRBV6-3 to TRBJ1-1; TRBD1 might be the D (5 bases). This chain's CDR3 is CASYRGRAEAFF. CDR3 nucleotide sequence: TGTGCCAGCTACCGGGGGAGGGCTGAAGCTTTCTTT.